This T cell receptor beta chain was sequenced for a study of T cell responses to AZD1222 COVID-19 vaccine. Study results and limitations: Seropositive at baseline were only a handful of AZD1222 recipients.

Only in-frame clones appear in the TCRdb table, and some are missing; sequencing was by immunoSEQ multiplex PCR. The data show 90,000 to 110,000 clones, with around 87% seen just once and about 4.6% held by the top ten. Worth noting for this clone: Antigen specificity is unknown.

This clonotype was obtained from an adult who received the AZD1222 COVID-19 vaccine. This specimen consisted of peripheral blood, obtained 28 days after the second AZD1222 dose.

The CDR3: CASSQNGESYNEQFF. DNA of the CDR3: TGTGCCAGCAGCCAGAATGGGGAATCCTACAATGAGCAGTTCTTC. The rearrangement joins TRBV11-3 to TRBJ2-1; D is uncertain. This CDR3 spans 15 amino acids. Germline V gene lookup returns CDR1 SGHNT and CDR2 YENEEA. V was clipped by 5 bases and J by 1 base, with 12 bases between them.